The next 3 T cell receptor beta chains were all read from a single sample in a study of blood T cell repertoires in COVID-19. Sequenced by immunoSEQ multiplex PCR; TCRdb stores in-frame clones only, minus some. Here the sample spans fewer than 600,000 clones, around 87% being singletons. The sequencing input was PBMCs or T cells enriched from blood (not recorded which). These TCRs come from a woman between 40 and 50 years old who had recovered from COVID-19.

This sequence joins TRBV7-7 and TRBJ2-7; 9 positions match TRBD1. The length of the CDR3 is 15 residues. V was clipped by 1 base and J by 5 bases; unmatched bases: 6. CDR1 is SSHAT, CDR2 FNYEAQ, per germline (reference sequence). The CDR3 loop reads CASSLVGTGINEQYF. In nucleotides, the CDR3 is TGTGCCAGCAGCTTAGTGGGGACAGGGATCAACGAGCAGTACTTC.

The chain couples TRBV6-2 or TRBV6-3 to TRBJ2-2; 10 nucleotides align to TRBD2. The CDR3 runs to 16 residues. The V gene's germline CDR1 is MNHEY and CDR2 SVGEGT. Trimming removed 6 bases from V and 0 bases from J; junction bases left unmatched: 4. The CDR3 DNA reads TGTGCCAGCAGCCTCCTAGCGGGAGCGAACACCGGGGAGCTGTTTTTT. This translates into CASSLLAGANTGELFF.

J is TRBJ1-5 and V is TRBV30; TRBD1 aligns across 7 bases. The CDR3 has 14 amino acids. The J segment lost 1 base and the V segment lost 2 bases, leaving 2 bases of the junction unmatched. The V gene's germline CDR1 is GTSNPN and CDR2 SVGIG (reference sequence). Written as DNA, the CDR3 is TGTGCCTGGAGTTCAGGGGGAAGCAATCAGCCCCAGCATTTT. It specifies CAWSSGGSNQPQHF.